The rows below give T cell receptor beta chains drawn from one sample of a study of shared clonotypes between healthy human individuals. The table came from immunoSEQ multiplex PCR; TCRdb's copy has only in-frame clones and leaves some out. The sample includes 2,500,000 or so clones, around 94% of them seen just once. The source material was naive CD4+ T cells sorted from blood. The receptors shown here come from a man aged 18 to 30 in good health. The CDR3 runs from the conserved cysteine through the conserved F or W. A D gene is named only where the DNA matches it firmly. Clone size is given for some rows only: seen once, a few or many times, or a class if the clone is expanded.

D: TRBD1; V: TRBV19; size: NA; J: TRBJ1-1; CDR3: CASNQDRTDTEAFF; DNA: TGTGCCAGTAACCAGGACAGGACTGACACTGAAGCTTTCTTT
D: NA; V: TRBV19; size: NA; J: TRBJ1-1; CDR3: CASSIGDRWSTEAFF; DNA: TGTGCCAGTAGTATAGGCGACAGGTGGTCCACTGAAGCTTTCTTT
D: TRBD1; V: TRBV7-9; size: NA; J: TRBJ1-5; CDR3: CASSLTGDNQPQHF; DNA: TGTGCCAGCAGCCTTACAGGGGATAATCAGCCCCAGCATTTT
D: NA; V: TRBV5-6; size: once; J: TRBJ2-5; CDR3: CASRPGTQYF; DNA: TGTGCCAGCAGGCCGGGGACCCAGTACTTC
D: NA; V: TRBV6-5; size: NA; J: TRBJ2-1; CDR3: CASSRQESPGSEQFF; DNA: TGTGCCAGCAGTCGACAGGAAAGCCCCGGCAGTGAGCAGTTCTTC
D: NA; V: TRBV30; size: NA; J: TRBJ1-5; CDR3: CAWRGAGSNQPQHF; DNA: TGTGCCTGGAGGGGGGCAGGGAGCAATCAGCCCCAGCATTTT
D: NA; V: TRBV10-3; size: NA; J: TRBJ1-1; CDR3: CAIRGTPNTEAFF; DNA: TGTGCCATCAGGGGGACACCGAACACTGAAGCTTTCTTT
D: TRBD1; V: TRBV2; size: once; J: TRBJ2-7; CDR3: CASSGGQGYEQYF; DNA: TGTGCCAGCAGTGGGGGACAGGGTTACGAGCAGTACTTC
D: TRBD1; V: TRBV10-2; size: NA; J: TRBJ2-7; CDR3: CASNRDRSDYEQYF; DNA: TGCGCCAGCAACCGGGACAGGTCCGACTACGAGCAGTACTTC
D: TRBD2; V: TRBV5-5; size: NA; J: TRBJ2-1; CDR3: CASSPASGSFNEQFF; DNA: TGTGCCAGCAGCCCAGCTAGCGGGAGTTTTAATGAGCAGTTCTTC
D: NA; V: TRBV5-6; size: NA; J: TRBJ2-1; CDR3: CASTETGGAYNEQFF; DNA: TGTGCCAGCACCGAGACTGGGGGAGCCTACAATGAGCAGTTCTTC
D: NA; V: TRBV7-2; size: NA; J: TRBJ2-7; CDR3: CASSLAGTNYEQYF; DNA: TGTGCCAGCAGCTTAGCAGGGACCAACTACGAGCAGTACTTC
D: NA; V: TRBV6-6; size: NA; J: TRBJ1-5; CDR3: CASRRLIGNQPQHF; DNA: TGTGCCAGCAGGCGACTGATAGGCAATCAGCCCCAGCATTTT
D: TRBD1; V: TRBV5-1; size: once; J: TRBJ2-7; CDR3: CASSLSGTGGEQYF; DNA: TGCGCCAGCAGCTTGTCCGGGACAGGTGGCGAGCAGTACTTC